This T cell receptor (beta chain) was sequenced during a study of PD-1 and CTLA-4 blockade in melanoma. TCRdb's table, derived via immunoSEQ multiplex PCR, lists solely in-frame clones and lacks some. The sample holds about 11,000 clones, about four fifths seen once. The trim removed 6 bases at V and 5 bases at J, leaving 7 bases unmatched. Germline CDR1 SNHLY, CDR2 FYNNEI. This CDR3 has 15 residues. This TCR came from a human donor with melanoma. The chain recombines TRBV2 with TRBJ2-5; TRBD2 matches 12 bases. The sequences come from CD8+ T cells from peripheral blood, collected from a patient given anti-PD-1 treatment. DNA for the CDR3: TGTGCCAGCAGAGCAGGGACTAGCGGGTGGGAGACCCAGTACTTC. It yields the protein CASRAGTSGWETQYF.